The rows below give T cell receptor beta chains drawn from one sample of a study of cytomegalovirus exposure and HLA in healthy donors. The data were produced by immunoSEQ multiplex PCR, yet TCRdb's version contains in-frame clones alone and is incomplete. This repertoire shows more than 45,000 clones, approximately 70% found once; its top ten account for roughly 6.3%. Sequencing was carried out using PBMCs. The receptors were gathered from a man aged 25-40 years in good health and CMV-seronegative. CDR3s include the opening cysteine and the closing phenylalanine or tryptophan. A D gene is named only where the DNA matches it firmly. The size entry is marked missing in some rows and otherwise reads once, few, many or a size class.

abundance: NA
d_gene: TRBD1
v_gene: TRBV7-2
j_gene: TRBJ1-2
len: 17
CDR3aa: CASSFPGRDRVDYGYTF
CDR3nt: TGTGCCAGCAGCTTTCCAGGGAGGGACAGGGTGGACTATGGCTACACCTTC

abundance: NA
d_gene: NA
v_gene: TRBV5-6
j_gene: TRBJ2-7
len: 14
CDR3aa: CASSFPQGPYEQYF
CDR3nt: TGTGCCAGCAGCTTTCCCCAGGGGCCCTACGAGCAGTACTTC

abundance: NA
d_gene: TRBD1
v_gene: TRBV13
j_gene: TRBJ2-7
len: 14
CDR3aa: CASRPRDSAHEQYF
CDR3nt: TGTGCCAGCAGGCCAAGGGACAGTGCCCACGAGCAGTACTTC

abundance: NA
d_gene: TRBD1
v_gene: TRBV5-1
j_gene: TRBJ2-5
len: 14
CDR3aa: CASRPGQGRETQYF
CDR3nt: TGCGCCAGCAGGCCGGGACAGGGCCGCGAGACCCAGTACTTC

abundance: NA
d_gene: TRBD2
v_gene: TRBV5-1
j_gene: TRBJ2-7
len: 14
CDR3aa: CASRDTSGSYEQYF
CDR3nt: TGCGCCAGCAGGGATACTAGCGGGAGCTACGAGCAGTACTTC

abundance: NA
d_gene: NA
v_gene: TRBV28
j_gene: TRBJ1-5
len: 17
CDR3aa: CASSFRGQRYSNQPQHF
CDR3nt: TGTGCCAGCAGTTTTCGCGGACAACGTTATAGCAATCAGCCCCAGCATTTT

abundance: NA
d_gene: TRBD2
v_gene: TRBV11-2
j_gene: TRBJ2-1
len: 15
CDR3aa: CASSARLAAYNEQFF
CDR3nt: TGTGCCAGCAGCGCCCGACTAGCGGCATACAATGAGCAGTTCTTC

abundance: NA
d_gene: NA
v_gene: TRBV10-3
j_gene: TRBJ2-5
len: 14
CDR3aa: CAISEPGEWETQYF
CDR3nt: TGTGCCATCAGTGAGCCCGGGGAGTGGGAGACCCAGTACTTC

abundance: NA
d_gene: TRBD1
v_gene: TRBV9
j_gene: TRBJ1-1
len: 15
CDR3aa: CASSVGDRADTEAFF
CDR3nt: TGTGCCAGCAGCGTAGGGGACAGGGCCGACACTGAAGCTTTCTTT

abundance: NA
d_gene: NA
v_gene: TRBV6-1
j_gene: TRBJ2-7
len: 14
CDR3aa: CASRRTDNSYEQYF
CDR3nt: TGTGCCAGCAGGAGGACAGATAACTCCTACGAGCAGTACTTC

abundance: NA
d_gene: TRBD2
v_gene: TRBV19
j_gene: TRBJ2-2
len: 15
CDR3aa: CASGRVQGAFGELFF
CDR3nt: TGTGCAAGCGGGAGGGTACAAGGGGCTTTCGGGGAGCTGTTTTTT

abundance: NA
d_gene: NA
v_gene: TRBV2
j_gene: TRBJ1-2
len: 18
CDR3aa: CASSESLMREYSNYGYTF
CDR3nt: TGTGCCAGCAGTGAATCGTTAATGAGAGAGTACAGTAACTATGGCTACACCTTC

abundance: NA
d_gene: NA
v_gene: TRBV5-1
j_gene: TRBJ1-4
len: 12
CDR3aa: CASSPRGEKLFF
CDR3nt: TGCGCCAGCAGCCCGCGGGGTGAAAAACTGTTTTTT

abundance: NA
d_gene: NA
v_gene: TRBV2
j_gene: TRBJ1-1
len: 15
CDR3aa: CASSPDRNKRTEAFF
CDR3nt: TGTGCCAGCAGCCCCGACAGGAACAAGAGGACTGAAGCTTTCTTT

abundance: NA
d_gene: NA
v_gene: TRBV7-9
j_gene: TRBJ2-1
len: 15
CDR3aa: CASTPGSGIYNEQFF
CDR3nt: TGTGCCAGCACCCCCGGTAGCGGCATCTACAATGAGCAGTTCTTC

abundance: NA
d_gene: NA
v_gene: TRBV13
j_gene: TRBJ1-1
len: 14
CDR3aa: CASSLGLMNTEAFF
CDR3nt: TGTGCCAGCAGCTTAGGACTGATGAACACTGAAGCTTTCTTT

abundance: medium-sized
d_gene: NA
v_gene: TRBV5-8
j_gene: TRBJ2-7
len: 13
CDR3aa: CASFLTGSYEQYF
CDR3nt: TGTGCCAGCTTTTTAACAGGGTCCTACGAGCAGTACTTC

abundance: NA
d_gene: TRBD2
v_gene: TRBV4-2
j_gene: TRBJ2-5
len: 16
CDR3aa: CASSQAGGSYQETQYF
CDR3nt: TGTGCCAGCAGCCAAGCCGGCGGGAGCTACCAAGAGACCCAGTACTTC

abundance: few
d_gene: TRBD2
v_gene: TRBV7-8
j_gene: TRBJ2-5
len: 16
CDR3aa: CASSSRTSGSIETQYF
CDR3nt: TGTGCCAGCAGCTCACGGACTAGCGGGAGTATTGAGACCCAGTACTTC

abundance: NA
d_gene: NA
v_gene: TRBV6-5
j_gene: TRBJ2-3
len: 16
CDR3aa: CASSYSSSGAGDTQYF
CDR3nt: TGTGCCAGCAGTTACTCAAGCTCTGGGGCGGGGGATACGCAGTATTTT

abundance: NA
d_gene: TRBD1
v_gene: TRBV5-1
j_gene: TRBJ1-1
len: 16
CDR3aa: CASSPIPGGQNTEAFF
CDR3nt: TGCGCCAGCAGCCCGATCCCAGGGGGCCAGAACACTGAAGCTTTCTTT

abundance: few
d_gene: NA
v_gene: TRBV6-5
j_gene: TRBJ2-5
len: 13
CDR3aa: CASSYGGLETQYF
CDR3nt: TGTGCCAGCAGTTACGGGGGGTTGGAGACCCAGTACTTC

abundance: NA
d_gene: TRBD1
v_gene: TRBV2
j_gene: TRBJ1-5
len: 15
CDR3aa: CASRKGTGGGQPQHF
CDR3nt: TGTGCCAGCAGGAAGGGTACAGGGGGCGGTCAGCCCCAGCATTTT

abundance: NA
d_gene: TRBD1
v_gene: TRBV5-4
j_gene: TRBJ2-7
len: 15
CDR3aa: CASSRGQGGPYEQYF
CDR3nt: TGTGCCAGCAGTCGGGGACAGGGGGGCCCCTACGAGCAGTACTTC

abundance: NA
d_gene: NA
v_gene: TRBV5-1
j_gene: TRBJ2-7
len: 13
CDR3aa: CASSLDGIYEQYF
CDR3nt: TGCGCCAGCAGTCTCGACGGGATATACGAGCAGTACTTC

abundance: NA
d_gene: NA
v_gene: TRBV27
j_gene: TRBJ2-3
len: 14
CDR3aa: CASSMTLSTDTQYF
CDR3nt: TGTGCCAGCAGTATGACACTTAGCACAGATACGCAGTATTTT

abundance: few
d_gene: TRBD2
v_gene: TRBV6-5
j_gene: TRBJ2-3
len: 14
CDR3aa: CASSRGSSTDTQYF
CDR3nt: TGTGCCAGCAGCCGCGGGAGTAGCACAGATACGCAGTATTTT

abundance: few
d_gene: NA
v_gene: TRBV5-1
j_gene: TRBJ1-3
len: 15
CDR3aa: CASSPPDVSGNTIYF
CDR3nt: TGCGCCAGCAGTCCCCCAGATGTCTCTGGAAACACCATATATTTT

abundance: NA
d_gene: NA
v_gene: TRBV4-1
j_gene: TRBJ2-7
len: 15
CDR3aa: CASSQWTDPSYEQYF
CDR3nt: TGCGCCAGCAGCCAATGGACAGACCCCTCCTACGAGCAGTACTTC

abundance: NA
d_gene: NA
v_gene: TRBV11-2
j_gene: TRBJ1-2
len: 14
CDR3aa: CASSLESGVYGYTF
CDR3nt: TGTGCCAGCAGCTTAGAGTCGGGTGTCTATGGCTACACCTTC

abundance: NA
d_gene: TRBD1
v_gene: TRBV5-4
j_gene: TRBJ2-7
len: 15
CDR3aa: CASSASGTGPYEQYF
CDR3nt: TGTGCCAGCAGCGCATCCGGGACAGGTCCCTACGAGCAGTACTTC

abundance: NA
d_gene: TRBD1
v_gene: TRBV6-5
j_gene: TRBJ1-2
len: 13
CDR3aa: CASSSGQGYGYTF
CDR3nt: TGTGCCAGCAGCTCGGGACAGGGGTATGGCTACACCTTC

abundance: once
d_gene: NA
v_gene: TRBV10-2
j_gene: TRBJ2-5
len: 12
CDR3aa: CATGEAERTQYF
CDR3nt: TGCGCCACCGGCGAAGCTGAGCGGACCCAGTACTTC

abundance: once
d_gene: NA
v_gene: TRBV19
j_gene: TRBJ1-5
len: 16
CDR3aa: CASSIVTGRVARAQHF
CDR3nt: TGTGCCAGTAGTATAGTGACCGGCAGGGTGGCTCGGGCCCAGCATTTT

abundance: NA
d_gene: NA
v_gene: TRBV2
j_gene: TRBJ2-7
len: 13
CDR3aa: CASKSASSYEQYF
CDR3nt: TGTGCCAGCAAGAGCGCTTCCTCCTACGAGCAGTACTTC

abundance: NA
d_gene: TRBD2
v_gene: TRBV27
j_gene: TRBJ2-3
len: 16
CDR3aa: CASSLSGRPNLDTQYF
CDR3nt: TGTGCCAGCAGTTTGAGCGGGAGGCCGAACCTAGATACGCAGTATTTT

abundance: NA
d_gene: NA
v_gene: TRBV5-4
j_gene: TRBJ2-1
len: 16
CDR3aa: CASSLHSKSSYNEQFF
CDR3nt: TGTGCCAGCAGCTTGCATAGCAAGAGCTCCTACAATGAGCAGTTCTTC

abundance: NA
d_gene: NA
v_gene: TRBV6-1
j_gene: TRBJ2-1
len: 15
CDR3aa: CASSEVTGEPYEQFF
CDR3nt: TGTGCCAGCAGTGAAGTAACGGGAGAGCCCTATGAGCAGTTCTTC

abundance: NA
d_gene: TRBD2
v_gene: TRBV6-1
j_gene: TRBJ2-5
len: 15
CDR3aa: CASSELAGGPETQYF
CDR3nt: TGTGCCAGCAGTGAACTAGCGGGAGGGCCAGAGACCCAGTACTTC

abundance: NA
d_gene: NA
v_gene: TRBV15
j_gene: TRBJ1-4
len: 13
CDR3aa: CATSVLRNEKLFF
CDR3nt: TGTGCCACCAGCGTCCTTAGAAATGAAAAACTGTTTTTT

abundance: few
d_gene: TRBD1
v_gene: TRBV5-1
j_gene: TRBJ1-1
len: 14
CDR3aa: CASSQIDRGTEAFF
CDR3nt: TGCGCCAGCAGCCAAATAGACAGGGGAACTGAAGCTTTCTTT

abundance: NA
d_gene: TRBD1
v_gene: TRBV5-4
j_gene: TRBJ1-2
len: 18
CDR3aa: CASSLGTGGAGSNYGYTF
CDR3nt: TGTGCCAGCAGCTTGGGGACAGGGGGCGCGGGATCCAACTATGGCTACACCTTC

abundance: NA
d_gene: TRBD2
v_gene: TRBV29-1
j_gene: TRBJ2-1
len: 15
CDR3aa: CSVEGGGSPYNEQFF
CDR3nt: TGCAGCGTTGAAGGAGGCGGGAGTCCATACAATGAGCAGTTCTTC

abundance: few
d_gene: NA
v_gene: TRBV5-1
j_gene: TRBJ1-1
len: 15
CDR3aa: CASSFLQGLNTEAFF
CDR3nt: TGCGCCAGCAGCTTCCTTCAGGGATTGAACACTGAAGCTTTCTTT

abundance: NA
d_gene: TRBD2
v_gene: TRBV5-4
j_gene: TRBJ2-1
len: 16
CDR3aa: CASSLGAGVTYNEQFF
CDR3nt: TGTGCCAGCAGCTTGGGAGCGGGGGTGACCTACAATGAGCAGTTCTTC

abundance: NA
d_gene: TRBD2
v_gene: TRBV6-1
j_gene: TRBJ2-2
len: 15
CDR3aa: CASSETSGNTGELFF
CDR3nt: TGTGCCAGCAGTGAAACTAGCGGGAACACCGGGGAGCTGTTTTTT

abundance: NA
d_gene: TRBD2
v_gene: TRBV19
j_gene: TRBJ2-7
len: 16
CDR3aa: CATTGTSAPSGYEQYF
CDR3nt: TGTGCCACCACCGGGACTAGCGCACCCTCCGGCTACGAGCAGTACTTC

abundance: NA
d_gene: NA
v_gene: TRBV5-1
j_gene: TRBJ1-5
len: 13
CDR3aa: CASSLDPPGPQHF
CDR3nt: TGCGCCAGCAGCTTGGACCCCCCGGGGCCCCAGCATTTT

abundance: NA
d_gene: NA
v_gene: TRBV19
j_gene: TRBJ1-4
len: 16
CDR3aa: CASSIGGDSLKSGLFF
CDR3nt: TGTGCCAGTAGTATCGGCGGAGACAGCCTAAAATCAGGACTGTTTTTT

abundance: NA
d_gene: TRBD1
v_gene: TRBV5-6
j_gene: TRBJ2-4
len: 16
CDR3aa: CASSLAAGTAKNIQYF
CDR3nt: TGTGCCAGCAGCTTGGCCGCCGGGACAGCAAAAAACATTCAGTACTTC

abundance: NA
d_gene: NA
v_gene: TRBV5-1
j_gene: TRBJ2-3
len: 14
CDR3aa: CASSLISARDTQYF
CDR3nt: TGCGCCAGCAGCTTGATTAGCGCAAGAGATACGCAGTATTTT

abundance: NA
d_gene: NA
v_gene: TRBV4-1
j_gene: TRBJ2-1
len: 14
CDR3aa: CASSQDQGRLEQFF
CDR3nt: TGCGCCAGCAGCCAAGATCAGGGCAGGCTTGAGCAGTTCTTC

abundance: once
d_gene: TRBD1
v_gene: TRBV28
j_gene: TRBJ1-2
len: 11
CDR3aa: CASRGQYGYTF
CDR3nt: TGTGCCAGCAGGGGACAGTATGGCTACACCTTC

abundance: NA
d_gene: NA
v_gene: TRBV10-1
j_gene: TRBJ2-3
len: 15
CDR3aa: CASSASLTHTDTQYF
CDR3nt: TGCGCCAGCAGTGCTTCGCTCACGCACACGGATACGCAGTATTTT

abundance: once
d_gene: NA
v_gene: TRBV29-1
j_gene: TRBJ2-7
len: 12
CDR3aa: CSVVEGVDEQYF
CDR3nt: TGCAGCGTTGTCGAGGGGGTGGACGAGCAGTACTTC

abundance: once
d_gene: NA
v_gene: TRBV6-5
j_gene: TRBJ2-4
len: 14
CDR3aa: CASSVTGPKNIQYF
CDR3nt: TGTGCTAGCAGTGTAACAGGACCCAAAAACATTCAGTACTTC

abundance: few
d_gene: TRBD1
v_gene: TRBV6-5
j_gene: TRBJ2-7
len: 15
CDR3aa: CASSYSGQATYEQYF
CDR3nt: TGTGCCAGCAGTTACTCAGGACAGGCTACCTACGAGCAGTACTTC

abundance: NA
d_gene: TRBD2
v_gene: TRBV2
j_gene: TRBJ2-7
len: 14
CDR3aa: CASNLGLASYEQYF
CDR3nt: TGTGCCAGCAACCTGGGACTAGCATCCTACGAGCAGTACTTC

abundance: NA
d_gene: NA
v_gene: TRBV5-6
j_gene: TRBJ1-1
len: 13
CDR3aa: CASSLVPDTEAFF
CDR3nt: TGTGCCAGCAGCTTGGTTCCGGACACTGAAGCTTTCTTT

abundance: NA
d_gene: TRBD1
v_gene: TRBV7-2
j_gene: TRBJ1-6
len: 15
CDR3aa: CASSLGDRGFSPLHF
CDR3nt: TGTGCCAGCAGCTTGGGGGACAGGGGTTTTTCACCCCTCCACTTT